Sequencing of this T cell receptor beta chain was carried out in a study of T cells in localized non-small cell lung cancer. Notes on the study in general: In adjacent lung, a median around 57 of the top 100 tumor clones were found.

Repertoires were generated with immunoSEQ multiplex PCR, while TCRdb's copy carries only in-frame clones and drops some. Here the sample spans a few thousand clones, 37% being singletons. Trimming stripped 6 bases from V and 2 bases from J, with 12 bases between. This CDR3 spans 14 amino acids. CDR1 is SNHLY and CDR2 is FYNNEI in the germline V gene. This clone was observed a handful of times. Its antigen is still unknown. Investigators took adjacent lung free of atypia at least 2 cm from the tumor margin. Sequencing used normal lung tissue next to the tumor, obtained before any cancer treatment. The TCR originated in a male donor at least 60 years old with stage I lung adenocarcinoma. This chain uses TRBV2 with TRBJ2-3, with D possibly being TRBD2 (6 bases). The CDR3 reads CASSVASDTDTQYF. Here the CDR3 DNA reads TGTGCCAGCAGCGTAGCTAGCGACACAGATACGCAGTATTTT.